The present entry profiles one TCR beta chain with its context. Its matching antigen is unknown. The data were taken from a study of T cell repertoires in cytomegalovirus infection. Notes on the study in general: It was HLA-C-restricted CMV-specific TCR beta clonotypes that dominated the response ex vivo. The cumulative frequency of public TCR beta families identified carriers of CMV plus the relevant HLA.

TCRdb re-called the reads through MiXCR, storing one row per CDR3 protein. The profile shows approximately 500,000 distinct CDR3 sequences, 16% of them singletons. This CDR3 has 21 residues. CDR1 is SGHDN, CDR2 FVKESK, per germline. Between the trimmed V and J ends, which lost 0 bases and 5 bases, there was a span of 28 bases. The J gene is TRBJ1-4, the V gene TRBV14; D remains unclear. Specimen: CD8+ T cells from PBMCs. This receptor was identified in a human donor in good health (CMV status not recorded). Some clones in this sample may be carry-over from other donors' samples. The CDR3 bases are TGTGCCAGCAGCCAAGATCGCGGGGAGCTTTCATCAAGAGGACCGAATGAAAAACTGTTTTTT. This gives the protein CASSQDRGELSSRGPNEKLFF.